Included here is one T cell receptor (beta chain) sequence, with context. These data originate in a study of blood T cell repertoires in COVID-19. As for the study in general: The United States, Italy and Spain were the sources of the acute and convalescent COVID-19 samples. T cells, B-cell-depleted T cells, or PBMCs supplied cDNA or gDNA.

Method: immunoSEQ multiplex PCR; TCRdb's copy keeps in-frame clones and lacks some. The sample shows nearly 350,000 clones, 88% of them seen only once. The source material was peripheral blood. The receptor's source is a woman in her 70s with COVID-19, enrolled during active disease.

The CDR3 region is CASSPERGGYGYTF. The CDR3 nucleotides read TGTGCCAGCTCACCTGAAAGGGGTGGGTATGGCTACACCTTC. V usage is TRBV18 and J usage is TRBJ1-2; TRBD1 might be the D (5 bases). CDR3 size: 14 residues. Germline V lookup: CDR1 KGHSH, CDR2 LQKENI. V was cut by 3 bases and J by 5 bases, with 13 bases left in between. Full variable domain (remainder filled in from reference TRBV18 and TRBJ1-2): NAGVMQNPRHLVRRRGQEARLRCSPMKGHSHVYWYRQLPEEGLKFMVYLQKENIIDESGMPKERFSAEFPKEGPSILRIQQVVRGDSAAYFCASSPERGGYGYTFGSGTRLTVV.